This passage covers 14 T cell receptor beta chains from one sample sequenced in a study of molecular identifiers for immune sequencing clone quantification (dated by TCRdb to about 2018). Library preparation was by PCR. Sequencing took place on an Illumina HiSeq 4000. TCRdb applied fastp at Q25 and MiXCR to the public reads, then kept only in-frame beta chains. CDR3 protein sequences are deduplicated, and each keeps its most common genes and DNA. This sample gives around 470,000 distinct CDR3 sequences in total; about 22% of them show up just once. About 0.84% of the sample is in the top ten clones. Sequenced sample: naive CD8+ T cells from blood, with Jurkat cell RNA spiked in. What the cell subset or site label conveys for this sample: FACS-sorted CD8+CD4-CCR7+CD45RA+ naive T cells. The receptor source for this set is a human donor in good health. Some libraries in this study had Jurkat cell RNA spiked in.

This clonotype was recorded many times. The V call is TRBV20-1, the J call TRBJ2-7; TRBD2 agrees at 7 bases. This CDR3 is built from 14 residues. Germline CDR1 and CDR2: DFQATT and SNEGSKA (reference sequence). The trim removed 4 bases at V and 7 bases at J, leaving 13 bases unmatched. The CDR3 loop reads CSAIRREPPAEQYF. The CDR3, as DNA: TGCAGTGCTATTAGGCGGGAGCCTCCGGCTGAGCAGTACTTC.

A word on this clonotype: A much bigger clone sits one base away, suggesting this may be a read error. The V gene is TRBV6-2 or TRBV6-3, the J gene TRBJ2-5; TRBD1 aligns across 7 bases. The ends lost 6 bases at V and 4 bases at J; junction bases unmatched: 14. The CDR3 spans 16 residues. Germline V gene lookup returns CDR1 MNHEY and CDR2 SVGEGT. CDR3 loop: CASSLLTGTATETQYF. The CDR3 DNA is TGTGCCAGCAGCCTCTTGACCGGGACAGCGACAGAGACCCAGTACTTC.

This clonotype has just a few counts. This chain connects TRBV19 to TRBJ2-2, with D hard to call. CDR1 is LNHDA and CDR2 is SQIVND in the germline V gene (reference sequence). Trimming pared 6 bases from V and 4 bases from J, leaving 9 bases between. CDR3 length: 13 amino acids. The CDR3, as DNA: TGTGCCAGTAGCTTGACCGCCACCGGGGAGCTGTTTTTT. It codes for CASSLTATGELFF.

This clonotype was counted at least ten times. The chain's CDR3 is CASSYYRADTQYF. For the CDR3, the DNA is TGTGCCAGCAGTTACTACAGGGCAGATACGCAGTATTTT. The genes are TRBV6-5 and TRBJ2-3; a weak D match, TRBD1 (6 bases). The CDR3 loop spans 13 amino acids. The germline V and J ends were trimmed by 1 base and 4 bases, with 6 bases remaining between them. The germline V gene encodes CDR1 MNHEY and CDR2 SVGAGI.

The chain has TRBV27 and TRBJ2-2, with 9 bases matching TRBD2. This CDR3 has 14 amino acids. The ends lost 3 bases at V and 7 bases at J; junction bases unmatched: 3. Germline CDR1 and CDR2: MNHEY and SMNVEV (reference sequence). In DNA, the CDR3 is TGTGCCAGCAGTTTGGGACTAGCTGGCGGGGAGCTGTTTTTT. Its protein product is CASSLGLAGGELFF.

This clonotype was observed at least ten times. The chain recombines TRBV11-2 with TRBJ2-1; D call uncertain. The ends were cut back, 5 bases at V and 9 bases at J, with 8 bases in the middle. The CDR3 totals 11 residues. CDR1 and CDR2 (germline): SGHAT, FQNNGV. CDR3 DNA sequence: TGTGCCAGCAGCATCTCTAGTGAGCAGTTCTTC. Translation: CASSISSEQFF.

This clonotype was counted at least ten times. The chain is built from TRBV5-1 and TRBJ2-7; the match to TRBD2 covers 9 bases. The V gene's germline CDR1 is SGHRS and CDR2 YFSETQ. The CDR3 length is 15 residues. Germline trimming cut 1 base from V and 3 bases from J; bases unmatched to any gene: 5. In nucleotides, the CDR3 is TGCGCCAGCAGCTTGTTCCCTAGCGGGGACTACGAGCAGTACTTC. It translates to CASSLFPSGDYEQYF. Full variable domain (remainder filled in from reference TRBV5-1 and TRBJ2-7): KAGVTQTPRYLIKTRGQQVTLSCSPISGHRSVSWYQQTPGQGLQFLFEYFSETQRNKGNFPGRFSGRQFSNSRSEMNVSTLELGDSALYLCASSLFPSGDYEQYFGPGTRLTVT.

In this sample, this clonotype turned up many times. The chain is built from TRBV4-3 and TRBJ2-7; a weak D match, TRBD1 (7 bases). This CDR3 region has 16 residues. The ends were cut back, 0 bases at V and 2 bases at J, with 14 bases in the middle. Germline loops: CDR1 LGHNA, CDR2 YSLEER. The CDR3 reads CASSQEPGGLAYEQYF. The CDR3, as DNA: TGCGCCAGCAGCCAAGAACCAGGGGGGTTGGCCTACGAGCAGTACTTC.

V gene TRBV9 combines with J gene TRBJ2-3; the D gene could be TRBD1 or TRBD2 (6 bases each). This CDR3 has 15 residues. Germline CDR1 SGDLS, CDR2 YYNGEE. Trimming removed 0 bases at V and 2 bases at J, with 10 bases between. CDR3 loop: CASSVDGGHTDTQYF. For the CDR3, the DNA is TGTGCCAGCAGCGTAGATGGGGGGCACACAGATACGCAGTATTTT.

This clonotype has ten or more counts. The V call is TRBV25-1, the J call TRBJ1-5; D gene uncertain. The V end lost 5 bases, the J end lost 1 base, and 9 bases lay between the germline ends. The germline V gene encodes CDR1 MGHDK and CDR2 SYGVNS. The CDR3 totals 14 residues. CDR3 residues: CASSPIGSNQPQHF. CDR3 coding DNA: TGTGCCAGCAGTCCGATCGGAAGCAATCAGCCCCAGCATTTT.

There are a few counts of this clonotype. The rearrangement uses TRBV20-1 and TRBJ1-2; possible D gene TRBD1, 6 bases. CDR3 size: 12 residues. The germline V gene has CDR1 DFQATT and CDR2 SNEGSKA (reference sequence). V was cut by 8 bases and J by 6 bases, with 16 bases left in between. The chain's CDR3 is CSHRDTEHGYTF. The CDR3 DNA sequence: TGCAGTCACCGGGACACAGAACATGGCTACACCTTC.

As concerns this clonotype: Being one base from a much bigger clone, this may be a read error. The genes are TRBV20-1 and TRBJ2-3; 11 positions match TRBD2. V dropped 4 bases and J dropped 0; count of bases not matched to a gene: 3. There are 15 residues in the CDR3. Per the germline V gene, CDR1 is DFQATT and CDR2 is SNEGSKA (reference sequence). The CDR3 DNA follows: TGCAGTGCTATTAGCGGGGGGGGGAGCACAGATACGCAGTATTTT. Translated, it gives CSAISGGGSTDTQYF.

This chain uses TRBV18 with TRBJ1-1; D is possibly TRBD1 (5 bases). The CDR3 consists of 14 residues. Germline CDR1 and CDR2: KGHSH and LQKENI. Between the trimmed V and J ends, which lost 1 base and 4 bases, there was a span of 10 bases. The CDR3 here is CASSPRGGPTEAFF. The CDR3 DNA sequence: TGTGCCAGCTCACCACGGGGGGGTCCCACTGAAGCTTTCTTT.

This clonotype was counted a single time. A read error is possible here, since a much larger clone lies one base away. CDR3 nucleotides: TGTGCCAGCAGCTTAGGGACAGGCTGCAATGAGCAGTTCTTC. Protein sequence: CASSLGTGCNEQFF. The rearrangement uses TRBV7-2 and TRBJ2-1; 7 bases are a match to TRBD1. The CDR3 totals 14 residues. Per the germline V gene, CDR1 is SGHTA and CDR2 is FQGNSA. V shed 1 base, J shed 6 bases, and the junction held 3 bases outside the gene matches.